This entry lists 14 T cell receptor beta chains sequenced from one sample in a study of identical twins. Each CDR3 protein gets one entry after TCRdb re-called the 5' RACE reads with MiXCR. This sample carries 700,000 to 950,000 distinct CDR3 sequences, approximately 13% of them seen once, and the ten largest clones take around 1.6%. These data also featured in a second study, about yellow fever vaccine responses in identical twins.

Sequenced sample: PBMCs. The receptors shown here come from a woman between 18 and 29 years old in good health.

The CDR3 sequence is CASSERRLAVNSYNEQFF. CDR3 nucleotide sequence: TGTGCCAGCAGTGAACGGAGGCTAGCGGTAAACTCCTACAATGAGCAGTTCTTC. The chain links TRBV6-1 to TRBJ2-1, with 7 bases that match TRBD2. The CDR3 totals 18 residues. With V trimmed by 2 bases and J by 0 bases, 10 bases remained unmatched. Germline loops: CDR1 MNHNS, CDR2 SASEGT.

The CDR3 region has the DNA TGTGCCAGCAGCCCGACTAGTCGCGAGACCCAGTACTTC. Protein product: CASSPTSRETQYF. The rearrangement joins TRBV12-3 or TRBV12-4 to TRBJ2-5; TRBD2 is a possible D gene (6 bases). V lost 6 bases and J 5 bases, leaving 13 bases between the germline ends. The CDR3 runs to 13 residues.

This clonotype has more than one count but fewer than ten. This CDR3 is CASGNSAHYNEQFF. CDR3 sequence (DNA): TGTGCCAGCGGGAATAGCGCCCATTACAATGAGCAGTTCTTC. The V gene is TRBV12-3 or TRBV12-4, the J gene TRBJ2-1; tentatively, D is TRBD2 (5 bases). This CDR3 is 14 amino acids long. The V end was cut by 8 bases, the J end by 4 bases, with 15 bases between.

This clonotype was counted a few times. The chain combines TRBV7-4 with TRBJ1-2; D is unresolved. The CDR3 is 12 amino acids. V dropped 5 bases and J dropped 7 bases, with 11 bases sitting between them. CDR1 is SGHVT and CDR2 is SQSDAQ in the germline V gene. CDR3 region: CASSQPGVGYTF. In DNA form, the CDR3 reads TGTGCCAGCAGCCAACCCGGGGTTGGCTACACCTTC. The full variable domain, completed using reference TRBV7-4 and TRBJ1-2, is GAGVSQSPRYKVAKRGRDVALRCDSISGHVTLYWYRQTLGQGSEVLTYSQSDAQRDKSGRPSGRFSAERPERSVSTLKIQRTEQGDSAVYLCASSQPGVGYTFGSGTRLTVV.

The chain carries TRBV29-1 and TRBJ2-5; 10 bases are a match to TRBD2. The V and J ends lost 5 bases and 6 bases, in that order; junction bases with no gene match: 6. This CDR3 spans 13 amino acids. Germline V gene lookup returns CDR1 SQVTM and CDR2 ANQGSEA. The CDR3 reads CSVWASGRKTQYF. The CDR3 nucleotides are TGCAGCGTTTGGGCTAGCGGGAGAAAGACCCAGTACTTC.

The gene calls are TRBV4-2 and TRBJ2-1; tentative D call: TRBD1 (6 bases). This CDR3 comprises 14 residues. Trimming pared 3 bases from V and 5 bases from J, leaving 11 bases between. In germline, CDR1 is LGHNA, CDR2 YNFKEQ. Here the CDR3 reads CASSHKQGDNEQFF. The CDR3 DNA is TGTGCCAGCAGCCATAAACAGGGTGACAATGAGCAGTTCTTC.

This clonotype came up a few times. The V and J genes are TRBV4-1 and TRBJ2-2; possibly TRBD1 or TRBD2 for D (5 bases each). V was pared by 1 base and J by 6 bases, with 12 bases between. Per the germline V gene, CDR1 is MGHRA and CDR2 is YSYEKL. The CDR3 loop spans 15 amino acids. CDR3 sequence: CASSQGGSMAGELFF. The DNA of the CDR3 is TGCGCCAGCAGCCAAGGGGGGTCTATGGCCGGGGAGCTGTTTTTT.

The V call is TRBV4-2, the J call TRBJ2-1, with 7 nucleotides matching TRBD2. CDR3 length: 14 residues. Germline CDR1 is LGHNA and CDR2 is YNFKEQ. The V and J ends lost 2 bases and 6 bases, in that order; junction bases with no gene match: 4. CDR3: CASSQSASGNEQFF. CDR3 DNA sequence: TGTGCCAGCAGCCAATCCGCTAGCGGCAATGAGCAGTTCTTC.

This clonotype was observed at least ten times. DNA of the CDR3: TGTGCCATCAGAAGTACGGAGACCTACGAGCAGTACTTC. It is translated as CAIRSTETYEQYF. This chain joins TRBV10-3 and TRBJ2-7, with no clear D. V was trimmed by 6 bases and J by 2 bases, leaving 11 bases between them. The CDR3 loop spans 13 amino acids. The germline V gene encodes CDR1 ENHRY and CDR2 SYGVKD.

In regard to this clonotype: This may be a read error, as it is one base from a much larger clone. V and J are TRBV24-1 and TRBJ2-6; a possible D gene is TRBD1 (5 bases). The germline V gene has CDR1 KGHDR and CDR2 SFDVKD. CDR3 length equals 15 residues. The CDR3 DNA reads TGTGCCACCAGTGATTCGGGCTCTGGGGCCAAAGTCCTGACTTTC. Protein product: CATSDSGSGAKVLTF.

The chain is built from TRBV24-1 and TRBJ2-1; D is perhaps TRBD1 or TRBD2 (5 bases each). The CDR3 runs 16 residues. Germline CDR1 and CDR2: KGHDR and SFDVKD. V lost 4 bases to trimming and J lost 10 bases, with 22 bases between them. The CDR3 coding sequence is TGTGCCACCAGTGACGTGGGGCTAGCCTCATCTTGGGAGCAGTTCTTC. This encodes CATSDVGLASSWEQFF.

The chain employs TRBV10-3 and TRBJ1-2; 8 bases are a match to TRBD1. Germline CDR1 and CDR2: ENHRY and SYGVKD. The CDR3 consists of 13 residues. After removal of 5 bases from V and 6 bases from J, the junction contained 5 bases not matched to a gene. The DNA of the CDR3 is TGTGCCATCAGTCCAAGCAGGGGGCATGGCTACACCTTC. This codes for CAISPSRGHGYTF.

This clonotype was counted only a few times. This sequence joins TRBV6-2 or TRBV6-3 and TRBJ2-3, with 8 bases matching TRBD1. Germline CDR1 MNHEY, CDR2 SVGEGT. This CDR3 has 16 residues. Germline trimming cut 6 bases from V and 6 bases from J; bases unmatched to any gene: 14. The CDR3, as DNA: TGTGCCAGCAGCTCTACCCGGACAGGGAAGAGGGATACGCAGTATTTT. It translates to CASSSTRTGKRDTQYF.

This clonotype was counted only a few times. The rearrangement joins TRBV5-1 to TRBJ2-2, with 8 bases identical to TRBD1. The V gene end was trimmed by 4 bases and the J gene end by 2 bases; junction bases not matched to a gene: 13. The CDR3 has 18 residues. Germline values: CDR1 SGHRS, CDR2 YFSETQ. The CDR3 DNA is TGCGCCAGCAGCAGAGCCAGGGGGCTCGCCCTAAACACCGGGGAGCTGTTTTTT. Translated, it gives CASSRARGLALNTGELFF.